Each of the 15 T cell receptor beta chains below was sequenced from the same sample in a study of CD8 T cells in ankylosing spondylitis. TCRdb used MiXCR to reprocess the 5' RACE reads, holding one entry per CDR3 protein. Of roughly 150,000 distinct CDR3 sequences detected, under 35% appear once; the ten largest clones hold 6%. Input material: synovial fluid, either unsorted or a sorted T cell fraction (not recorded which). These receptors all come from a male donor with ankylosing spondylitis.

This clonotype was observed many times. The chain couples TRBV5-1 to TRBJ2-2, with 8 nucleotides matching TRBD1. The germline CDR1 and CDR2 sequences are SGHRS and YFSETQ. The CDR3 has 15 residues. Trimming at V came to 4 bases and at J to 7 bases, leaving 9 bases not matched to a gene. The CDR3 bases are TGCGCCAGCAGCCTGGGGACAGGAAAATACGGGGAGCTGTTTTTT. Translation: CASSLGTGKYGELFF.

V usage is TRBV6-1 and J usage is TRBJ1-2, with 7 bases that match TRBD1. The CDR3 has 17 amino acids. The germline V gene has CDR1 MNHNS and CDR2 SASEGT. With V trimmed by 6 bases and J by 0 bases, 13 bases remained unmatched. Here the CDR3 DNA reads TGTGCCAGCAGCAGGGACAGCTTAAGAGGAGCTAACTATGGCTACACCTTC. Translating gives CASSRDSLRGANYGYTF.

The chain uses TRBV18 and TRBJ1-4, with a possible D match to TRBD1 (6 bases). CDR3 length: 14 amino acids. V lost 6 bases, J lost 6 bases, and 14 bases lay in between. Germline values: CDR1 KGHSH, CDR2 LQKENI. CDR3 amino acids: CASSLYRDDEKLFF. DNA for the CDR3: TGTGCCAGCTCGCTATACAGGGATGATGAAAAACTGTTTTTT.

The gene calls are TRBV10-3 and TRBJ1-1; no clear D gene. Germline CDR1 and CDR2: ENHRY and SYGVKD. V dropped 4 bases and J dropped 3 bases, with 9 bases sitting between them. The CDR3 consists of 13 residues. CDR3 loop: CAISAGFDTEAFF. The DNA for the CDR3 is TGTGCCATCAGTGCGGGGTTCGACACTGAAGCTTTCTTT.

The CDR3 protein is CASRGTGAADTQYF. The CDR3 region has the DNA TGTGCCAGCAGAGGGACAGGGGCCGCAGATACGCAGTATTTT. The chain combines TRBV3-1 with TRBJ2-3; TRBD1 aligns across 10 bases. Trimming took 6 bases from V and 4 from J; bases not matched to a gene: 4. The CDR3 runs 14 residues. Per germline, CDR1 LGHDT and CDR2 YNNKEL (reference sequence).

This clonotype has a count of ten or more. The chain uses TRBV2 and TRBJ2-7, with TRBD2 identical over 12 bases. The V gene's germline CDR1 is SNHLY and CDR2 FYNNEI. CDR3 length: 14 residues. Trimming took 6 bases from V and 5 from J; bases not matched to a gene: 5. The CDR3 spells CASRGTSGSHEQYF. In nucleotides, the CDR3 is TGTGCCAGCAGAGGGACTAGCGGGTCCCACGAGCAGTACTTC. Based on the CDR3 plus reference TRBV2 and TRBJ2-7, the full variable domain is EPEVTQTPSHQVTQMGQEVILRCVPISNHLYFYWYRQILGQKVEFLVSFYNNEISEKSEIFDDQFSVERPDGSNFTLKIRSTKLEDSAMYFCASRGTSGSHEQYFGPGTRLTVT.

At least ten counts were recorded for this clonotype. The chain couples TRBV19 to TRBJ2-1, with 12 bases that match TRBD2. V lost 3 bases, J lost 7 bases, and 4 bases stayed unmatched. The germline V gene encodes CDR1 LNHDA and CDR2 SQIVND (reference sequence). This CDR3 contains 15 residues. CDR3 DNA sequence: TGTGCCAGTAGTATCGGACTAGCGGGACCTAATGAGCAGTTCTTC. This translates into CASSIGLAGPNEQFF.

The sample holds a few counts of this clonotype. The gene calls are TRBV3-1 and TRBJ1-1; D is uncertain. V was trimmed by 1 base and J by 1 base, leaving 7 bases between them. The CDR3 contains 14 residues. Germline loops: CDR1 LGHDT, CDR2 YNNKEL (reference sequence). The CDR3 spells CASSQARGNTEAFF. The CDR3 coding sequence is TGTGCCAGCAGCCAAGCTCGAGGGAACACTGAAGCTTTCTTT.

Only one count was recorded for this clonotype. V is TRBV20-1 and J is TRBJ2-1, with D unresolved. V was cut by 0 bases and J by 4 bases, with 19 bases left in between. The CDR3 length is 17 residues. Germline CDR1 is DFQATT and CDR2 is SNEGSKA (reference sequence). The chain's CDR3 is CSARERRLNLFYNEQFF. CDR3 nucleotide sequence: TGCAGTGCTAGAGAAAGGAGACTGAACCTGTTTTACAATGAGCAGTTCTTC.

The CDR3 nucleotides read TGCAGTGCCAGTGGTCCCTCCCACACCTTC. This codes for CSASGPSHTF. The V gene is TRBV20-1, the J gene TRBJ1-2; no reliable D call. CDR3 length: 10 amino acids. CDR1 and CDR2 from the germline V gene are DFQATT and SNEGSKA (reference sequence). The V and J ends lost 6 bases and 12 bases respectively, with 14 bases between them.

The rearrangement links TRBV5-6 to TRBJ2-1; the match to TRBD1 covers 7 bases. V dropped 3 bases and J dropped 3; count of bases not matched to a gene: 12. Germline-derived CDR1 and CDR2 are SGHDT and YYEEEE. The CDR3 covers 17 residues. CDR3 coding DNA: TGTGCCAGCAGCTACTTGGTCTTGGGACAGAACTACAATGAGCAGTTCTTC. This sequence encodes CASSYLVLGQNYNEQFF.

The J gene is TRBJ2-3, the V gene TRBV10-3; TRBD2 matches at 14 bases. Trimming at V came to 3 bases and at J to 2 bases, leaving 4 bases not matched to a gene. This CDR3 is built from 17 residues. Germline V gives CDR1 ENHRY, CDR2 SYGVKD. CDR3 residues: CAISDPGLAGDTDTQYF. The CDR3 DNA is TGTGCCATCAGTGACCCGGGACTAGCGGGAGACACAGATACGCAGTATTTT.

The chain joins TRBV7-9 to TRBJ2-3; no clear D gene. Per germline, CDR1 SEHNR and CDR2 FQNEAQ (reference sequence). The CDR3 is 15 amino acids. Trimming stripped 7 bases from V and 2 bases from J, with 16 bases between. The CDR3: CASTLTAVLTDTQYF. CDR3 DNA sequence: TGTGCCAGCACCCTAACGGCGGTACTCACAGATACGCAGTATTTT.

Ten or more counts support this clonotype. The chain recombines TRBV29-1 with TRBJ2-1; 7 bases are shared with TRBD1. CDR3 length equals 13 residues. V gave up 7 bases and J gave up 2 bases; unmatched junction bases: 5. CDR1 and CDR2 (germline): SQVTM, ANQGSEA. CDR3 sequence reads: CSARTGPYNEQFF. CDR3 bases: TGCAGCGCGCGGACAGGACCCTACAATGAGCAGTTCTTC.

The chain has TRBV20-1 and TRBJ2-7; TRBD1 aligns across 7 bases. Germline V lookup: CDR1 DFQATT, CDR2 SNEGSKA (reference sequence). The CDR3 extends over 12 amino acids. With V trimmed by 5 bases and J by 0 bases, 1 base remained unmatched. The CDR3 protein is CSAHRGSYEQYF. CDR3 coding DNA: TGCAGTGCTCACAGGGGCTCCTACGAGCAGTACTTC.